These 30 T cell receptor beta chains share one sample of origin, sequenced in a study of early T cells in non-severe SARS-CoV-2 infection. TCRdb re-called the 5' RACE reads with MiXCR, one entry per CDR3 protein. The sample includes fewer than 100,000 distinct CDR3 sequences, around 14% seen only once; the top ten take around 2.5%. The material sequenced was whole blood. These receptors came from an adult who was a healthcare worker with PCR-confirmed SARS-CoV-2 infection or an uninfected control (not recorded which).

This clonotype was counted ten times or more. The V and J genes are TRBV3-1 and TRBJ1-2; no clear D. Germline V CDR1 and CDR2: LGHDT, YNNKEL (reference sequence). V lost 4 bases and J lost 2, with 17 bases in between. The CDR3 is 16 residues long. The CDR3 loop reads CASSLSLWRSNYGYTF. CDR3 DNA sequence: TGTGCCAGCAGCCTCAGTTTATGGAGGTCGAACTATGGCTACACCTTC.

In this sample, this clonotype turned up many times. The rearrangement uses TRBV5-1 and TRBJ1-1; D gene unclear. Deletions cut 0 bases from V and 1 base from J, with 7 bases between. From germline, CDR1 is SGHRS and CDR2 YFSETQ. The CDR3 loop spans 14 amino acids. The CDR3 reads CASSLVGRNTEAFF. The CDR3, as DNA: TGCGCCAGCAGCTTGGTCGGCAGGAACACTGAAGCTTTCTTT.

This clonotype was counted at least ten times. This chain joins TRBV29-1 and TRBJ1-1, with D maybe TRBD1 (6 bases). Looked up from germline, CDR1 is SQVTM and CDR2 is ANQGSEA. The V and J ends lost 8 bases and 0 bases respectively, with 16 bases between them. This CDR3 is built from 14 residues. The CDR3 region has the DNA TGCAGCACGAAGGGACACCACATGAACACTGAAGCTTTCTTT. It specifies CSTKGHHMNTEAFF.

The V and J genes are TRBV4-2 and TRBJ1-1; no clear D. CDR3 size: 15 residues. Germline V gives CDR1 LGHNA, CDR2 YNFKEQ. V was trimmed by 0 bases and J by 6 bases, leaving 14 bases between them. CDR3 in amino acids: CASSQEASPLAEAFF. The DNA for the CDR3 is TGTGCCAGCAGCCAAGAGGCCAGCCCTTTGGCTGAAGCTTTCTTT.

This clonotype showed up many times. DNA for the CDR3: TGTGCCAGCAGCTTATCGGCTAGCGGGGGCACAGATACGCAGTATTTT. This gives the protein CASSLSASGGTDTQYF. The gene calls are TRBV5-5 and TRBJ2-3; 9 bases line up with TRBD2. V gave up 2 bases and J gave up 1 base; unmatched junction bases: 5. The CDR3 consists of 16 residues. The V gene's germline CDR1 is SGHKS and CDR2 YYEKEE (reference sequence).

In this sample, this clonotype turned up many times. The chain links TRBV28 to TRBJ1-1; D gene unclear. This CDR3 comprises 10 residues. Germline V gene lookup returns CDR1 MDHEN and CDR2 SYDVKM. Trimming removed 10 bases at V and 10 bases at J, with 13 bases between. The CDR3 here is CATQAFGAFF. CDR3 nucleotides: TGTGCCACCCAGGCCTTCGGAGCTTTCTTT.

This clonotype has ten or more counts. The V gene is TRBV7-9, the J gene TRBJ2-2; D is possibly TRBD1 or TRBD2 (6 bases each). The CDR3 consists of 16 residues. CDR1 and CDR2 from the germline V gene are SEHNR and FQNEAQ (reference sequence). V gave up 5 bases and J gave up 4 bases, with 17 bases separating them. The CDR3 loop reads CASSPPGALGTGELFF. The CDR3 DNA reads as TGTGCCAGCAGCCCACCGGGGGCGCTTGGCACCGGGGAGCTGTTTTTT.

The chain combines TRBV24-1 with TRBJ2-2; the match to TRBD1 covers 7 bases. CDR1 KGHDR and CDR2 SFDVKD come from the germline V gene. Unmatched junction bases numbered 5, after V lost 7 bases and J lost 1 base. The CDR3 sequence is 15 residues long. The CDR3 bases are TGTGCCACCAGGGCAGGGGGAATGAACACCGGGGAGCTGTTTTTT. This sequence encodes CATRAGGMNTGELFF.

This clonotype was counted at least ten times. The CDR3 DNA reads as TGCAGCGTTGAAGCGGTTAGGGGGCTACCCGCAGATACGCAGTATTTT. Protein: CSVEAVRGLPADTQYF. The genes are TRBV29-1 and TRBJ2-3; 7 bases align to TRBD1. CDR3 length: 16 amino acids. Losses at the gene ends were 1 base for V and 4 bases for J; bases not matched to a gene: 11. Germline loops: CDR1 SQVTM, CDR2 ANQGSEA.

Concerning this clonotype: One end of the junction is discordant with germline, which a read error may explain. V is TRBV27 and J is TRBJ2-3; perhaps TRBD2 as D (7 bases). This CDR3 spans 16 amino acids. The germline V gene encodes CDR1 MNHEY and CDR2 SMNVEV (reference sequence). As DNA, the CDR3 is TGTGCCAGCAGTTTAGTGGCGGGGGCCCTCACAGATACGCACTATTTT. This sequence encodes CASSLVAGALTDTHYF.

This clonotype appeared many times. V is TRBV12-3 or TRBV12-4 and J is TRBJ2-5; TRBD2 is a possible D gene (6 bases). This CDR3 has 14 amino acids. The V and J ends lost 5 bases and 6 bases respectively, with 16 bases between them. This chain's CDR3 is CASSTSGGLKTQYF. The CDR3 DNA reads TGTGCCAGCAGTACAAGTGGGGGGTTAAAGACCCAGTACTTC.

This clonotype was observed at least ten times. The chain links TRBV20-1 to TRBJ2-6, with D perhaps assigned TRBD1 or TRBD2 (5 bases each). The germline V gene has CDR1 DFQATT and CDR2 SNEGSKA (reference sequence). Trimming cost V 5 bases and J 2 bases, with 25 bases left between them. The CDR3 covers 19 residues. The CDR3 sequence is CSADRPSSPGRAGANVLTF. In DNA form, the CDR3 reads TGCAGTGCTGACCGCCCGTCCTCACCGGGGCGAGCTGGGGCCAACGTCCTGACTTTC.

With respect to this clonotype: This clone may be a read error of a much larger clone one base away. V is TRBV6-2 or TRBV6-3 and J is TRBJ2-3; TRBD2 is a possible D gene (5 bases). Germline assignment: CDR1 MNHEY and CDR2 SVGEGT. The CDR3 extends over 14 amino acids. The CDR3 here is CDSSYSGNTDTQYF. CDR3 DNA sequence: TGTGACAGCAGTTACTCGGGGAATACAGATACGCAGTATTTT.

This clonotype was picked up a small number of times. The chain combines TRBV6-6 with TRBJ1-2, with 11 bases matching TRBD1. V lost 6 bases and J lost 0; bases outside the gene matches: 6. Germline CDR1 MNHNY, CDR2 SVGAGI (reference sequence). The CDR3 spans 16 residues. The CDR3 DNA reads TGTGCCAGCAGACGCCCGGGACAGGGGGCTAACTATGGCTACACCTTC. Residues: CASRRPGQGANYGYTF.

There are a few counts of this clonotype. The chain is built from TRBV9 and TRBJ1-1; D perhaps matches TRBD1 (5 bases). The CDR3 totals 14 residues. Germline assignment: CDR1 SGDLS and CDR2 YYNGEE. V was cut by 0 bases and J by 6 bases, with 12 bases left in between. The CDR3 DNA reads as TGTGCCAGCAGCGTAGAAATACAGGCGTCTGAAGCTTTCTTT. Translated, it gives CASSVEIQASEAFF.

This clonotype was found a few times. V gene TRBV7-6 combines with J gene TRBJ2-7, with 8 bases aligning to TRBD1. Unmatched junction bases numbered 9, after V lost 4 bases and J lost 7 bases. The CDR3 is made up of 14 amino acids. Germline CDR1 reads SGHVS; CDR2 reads FNYEAQ. CDR3 sequence (DNA): TGTGCCAGCAGCTCGGGACAGGCTGTGATGGAGCAGTACTTC. This translates into CASSSGQAVMEQYF.

This clonotype came up a few times. The chain uses TRBV20-1 and TRBJ2-7, with 7 bases lining up with TRBD2. V dropped 8 bases and J dropped 6; count of bases not matched to a gene: 13. CDR3 length: 13 residues. CDR1 and CDR2 from the germline V gene are DFQATT and SNEGSKA (reference sequence). The CDR3, as DNA: TGCAGTTGCGGGGGACCCCAGATTTTCGAGCAGTACTTC. It translates to CSCGGPQIFEQYF.

Ten or more counts support this clonotype. The CDR3 nucleotides read TGTGCCAGCAGCCGGGCGGGGCATCAGCCCCAGCATTTT. Translated, it gives CASSRAGHQPQHF. V and J are TRBV7-9 and TRBJ1-5; TRBD1 might be the D (5 bases). This CDR3 comprises 13 residues. The ends were cut back, 5 bases at V and 5 bases at J, with 10 bases in the middle. Germline assignment: CDR1 SEHNR and CDR2 FQNEAQ (reference sequence). Based on the CDR3 plus reference TRBV7-9 and TRBJ1-5, the full variable domain is DTGVSQNPRHKITKRGQNVTFRCDPISEHNRLYWYRQTLGQGPEFLTYFQNEAQLEKSRLLSDRFSAERPKGSFSTLEIQRTEQGDSAMYLCASSRAGHQPQHFGDGTRLSIL.

This clonotype was observed a few times. The J gene is TRBJ2-3, the V gene TRBV4-1; no clear D. The CDR3 is made up of 16 amino acids. The ends were cut back, 1 base at V and 0 bases at J, with 11 bases in the middle. The germline gives CDR1 MGHRA, CDR2 YSYEKL. CDR3 coding DNA: TGCGCCAGCAGCCAAGCTCTCAGGTCTAGCACAGATACGCAGTATTTT. This gives the protein CASSQALRSSTDTQYF.

The rearrangement links TRBV20-1 to TRBJ1-4; 9 bases line up with TRBD1. Trimming removed 5 bases from V and 8 bases from J; junction bases left unmatched: 12. The V gene's germline CDR1 is DFQATT and CDR2 SNEGSKA (reference sequence). There are 15 residues in the CDR3. The CDR3 protein is CSALQVGQGREKLFF. CDR3 DNA sequence: TGCAGTGCTCTACAAGTTGGACAGGGGAGGGAAAAACTGTTTTTT.

In DNA form, the CDR3 reads TGTGCCAGCAGTCCCTCCGGGACAGTTGAAGCTTTCTTT. Translated, it gives CASSPSGTVEAFF. The chain carries TRBV28 and TRBJ1-1, with 7 bases matching TRBD1. V shed 5 bases and J 7 bases; nucleotides not matched to a gene: 7. Per germline, CDR1 MDHEN and CDR2 SYDVKM. CDR3 length: 13 residues.

This clonotype was recorded a few times. The chain uses TRBV7-2 and TRBJ2-3, with 12 bases matching TRBD2. The CDR3 is made up of 14 amino acids. The J segment lost 10 bases and the V segment lost 3 bases, leaving 5 bases of the junction unmatched. Germline lookup yields CDR1 SGHTA and CDR2 FQGNSA. The CDR3 protein is CASSFGLAGRAQYF. Here the CDR3 DNA reads TGTGCCAGCAGCTTTGGACTAGCGGGGAGGGCGCAGTATTTT.

This clonotype was seen more than once but under ten times. The chain combines TRBV29-1 with TRBJ1-1; TRBD1 is a possible D gene (5 bases). The CDR3 is 12 residues long. CDR1 and CDR2 (germline): SQVTM, ANQGSEA. The V end lost 7 bases, the J end lost 3 bases, and 12 bases lay between the germline ends. The CDR3, as DNA: TGCAGCGGCGCCGGGACGTACACTGAAGCTTTCTTT. Its protein is CSGAGTYTEAFF. Drawing the rest from reference TRBV29-1 and TRBJ1-1, the complete variable domain is SAVISQKPSRDICQRGTSLTIQCQVDSQVTMMFWYRQQPGQSLTLIATANQGSEATYESGFVIDKFPISRPNLTFSTLTVSNMSPEDSSIYLCSGAGTYTEAFFGQGTRLTVV.

This clonotype has ten or more counts. The rearrangement uses TRBV10-3 and TRBJ2-7; possibly TRBD2 for D (6 bases). Trimming left V 7 bases short and J 2 bases short, with 15 bases between. The CDR3 has 14 amino acids. From germline, CDR1 is ENHRY and CDR2 SYGVKD. The CDR3, as DNA: TGTGCCATCAAGGGAAGCGGGCATGCCTACGAGCAGTACTTC. It specifies CAIKGSGHAYEQYF.

This clonotype was counted at least ten times. The chain carries TRBV29-1 and TRBJ1-2; possible D gene TRBD1, 5 bases. The CDR3 covers 13 residues. The germline CDR1 and CDR2 sequences are SQVTM and ANQGSEA. The V gene lost 4 bases and the J gene lost 4 bases, with 13 bases spanning the gap. CDR3 bases: TGCAGCGTTGCCAGGGAGGCAGCCTATGGCTACACCTTC. This sequence encodes CSVAREAAYGYTF. The full variable domain, its missing parts supplied by reference TRBV29-1 and TRBJ1-2, is SAVISQKPSRDICQRGTSLTIQCQVDSQVTMMFWYRQQPGQSLTLIATANQGSEATYESGFVIDKFPISRPNLTFSTLTVSNMSPEDSSIYLCSVAREAAYGYTFGSGTRLTVV.

The V call is TRBV7-9, the J call TRBJ2-2; possibly TRBD2 for D (6 bases). The V and J ends lost 4 bases and 3 bases respectively, with 15 bases between them. The CDR3 runs 16 residues. CDR1 and CDR2 (germline): SEHNR, FQNEAQ (reference sequence). CDR3: CASSYARGGDTGELFF. CDR3 sequence (DNA): TGTGCCAGCAGCTACGCGCGGGGCGGAGACACCGGGGAGCTGTTTTTT.

In this sample, this clonotype turned up many times. The gene calls are TRBV15 and TRBJ1-5; D ambiguous. V gave up 6 bases and J gave up 2 bases, with 8 bases separating them. This CDR3 contains 13 residues. Germline loops: CDR1 LNHNV, CDR2 YYDKDF (reference sequence). The CDR3 here is CATSSRGNQPQHF. The CDR3 DNA sequence: TGTGCCACCAGTTCCCGTGGCAATCAGCCCCAGCATTTT. Full variable domain (remainder filled in from reference TRBV15 and TRBJ1-5): DAMVIQNPRYQVTQFGKPVTLSCSQTLNHNVMYWYQQKSSQAPKLLFHYYDKDFNNEADTPDNFQSRRPNTSFCFLDIRSPGLGDTAMYLCATSSRGNQPQHFGDGTRLSIL.

The V call is TRBV12-3 or TRBV12-4, the J call TRBJ2-2, with D tentatively TRBD2 (6 bases). V was clipped by 2 bases and J by 5 bases, with 12 bases between them. The CDR3 is 15 amino acids. CDR3 loop: CASSLLAGTTGELFF. In DNA form, the CDR3 reads TGTGCCAGCAGTTTATTGGCAGGGACTACCGGGGAGCTGTTTTTT.

This sequence joins TRBV29-1 and TRBJ2-5, with D possibly being TRBD1 or TRBD2 (5 bases each). Trimming shortened V by 7 bases and J by 2 bases, and 8 bases separated the two germline ends. The CDR3 is 11 residues long. Looked up from germline, CDR1 is SQVTM and CDR2 is ANQGSEA. CDR3 amino acids: CSGDEQETQYF. CDR3 nucleotides: TGCAGCGGGGACGAGCAAGAGACCCAGTACTTC.

The sample holds a few counts of this clonotype. The chain has TRBV14 and TRBJ2-3; weak D call: TRBD1 (6 bases). With 4 bases removed from V and 2 bases from J, the gap between germline ends came to 10 bases. The CDR3 contains 14 residues. Germline V gene data show CDR1 as SGHDN and CDR2 as FVKESK. As DNA, the CDR3 is TGTGCCAGCAGCCTGTACAGGGACACAGATACGCAGTATTTT. Translating gives CASSLYRDTDTQYF.